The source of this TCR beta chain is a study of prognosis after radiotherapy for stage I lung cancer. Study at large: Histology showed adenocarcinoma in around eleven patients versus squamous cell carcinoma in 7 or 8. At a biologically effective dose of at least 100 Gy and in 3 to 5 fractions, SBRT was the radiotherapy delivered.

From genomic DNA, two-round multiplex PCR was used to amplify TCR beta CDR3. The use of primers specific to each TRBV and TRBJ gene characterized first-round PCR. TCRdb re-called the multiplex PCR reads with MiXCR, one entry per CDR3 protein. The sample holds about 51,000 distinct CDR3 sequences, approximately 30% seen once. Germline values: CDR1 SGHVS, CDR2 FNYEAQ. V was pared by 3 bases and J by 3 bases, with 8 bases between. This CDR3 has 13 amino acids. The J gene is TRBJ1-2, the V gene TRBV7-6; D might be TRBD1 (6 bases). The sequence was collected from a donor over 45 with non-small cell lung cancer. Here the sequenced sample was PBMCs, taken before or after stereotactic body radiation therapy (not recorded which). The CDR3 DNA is TGTGCCAGCAGCTTGGCAGGGGACTATGGCTACACCTTC. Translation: CASSLAGDYGYTF.